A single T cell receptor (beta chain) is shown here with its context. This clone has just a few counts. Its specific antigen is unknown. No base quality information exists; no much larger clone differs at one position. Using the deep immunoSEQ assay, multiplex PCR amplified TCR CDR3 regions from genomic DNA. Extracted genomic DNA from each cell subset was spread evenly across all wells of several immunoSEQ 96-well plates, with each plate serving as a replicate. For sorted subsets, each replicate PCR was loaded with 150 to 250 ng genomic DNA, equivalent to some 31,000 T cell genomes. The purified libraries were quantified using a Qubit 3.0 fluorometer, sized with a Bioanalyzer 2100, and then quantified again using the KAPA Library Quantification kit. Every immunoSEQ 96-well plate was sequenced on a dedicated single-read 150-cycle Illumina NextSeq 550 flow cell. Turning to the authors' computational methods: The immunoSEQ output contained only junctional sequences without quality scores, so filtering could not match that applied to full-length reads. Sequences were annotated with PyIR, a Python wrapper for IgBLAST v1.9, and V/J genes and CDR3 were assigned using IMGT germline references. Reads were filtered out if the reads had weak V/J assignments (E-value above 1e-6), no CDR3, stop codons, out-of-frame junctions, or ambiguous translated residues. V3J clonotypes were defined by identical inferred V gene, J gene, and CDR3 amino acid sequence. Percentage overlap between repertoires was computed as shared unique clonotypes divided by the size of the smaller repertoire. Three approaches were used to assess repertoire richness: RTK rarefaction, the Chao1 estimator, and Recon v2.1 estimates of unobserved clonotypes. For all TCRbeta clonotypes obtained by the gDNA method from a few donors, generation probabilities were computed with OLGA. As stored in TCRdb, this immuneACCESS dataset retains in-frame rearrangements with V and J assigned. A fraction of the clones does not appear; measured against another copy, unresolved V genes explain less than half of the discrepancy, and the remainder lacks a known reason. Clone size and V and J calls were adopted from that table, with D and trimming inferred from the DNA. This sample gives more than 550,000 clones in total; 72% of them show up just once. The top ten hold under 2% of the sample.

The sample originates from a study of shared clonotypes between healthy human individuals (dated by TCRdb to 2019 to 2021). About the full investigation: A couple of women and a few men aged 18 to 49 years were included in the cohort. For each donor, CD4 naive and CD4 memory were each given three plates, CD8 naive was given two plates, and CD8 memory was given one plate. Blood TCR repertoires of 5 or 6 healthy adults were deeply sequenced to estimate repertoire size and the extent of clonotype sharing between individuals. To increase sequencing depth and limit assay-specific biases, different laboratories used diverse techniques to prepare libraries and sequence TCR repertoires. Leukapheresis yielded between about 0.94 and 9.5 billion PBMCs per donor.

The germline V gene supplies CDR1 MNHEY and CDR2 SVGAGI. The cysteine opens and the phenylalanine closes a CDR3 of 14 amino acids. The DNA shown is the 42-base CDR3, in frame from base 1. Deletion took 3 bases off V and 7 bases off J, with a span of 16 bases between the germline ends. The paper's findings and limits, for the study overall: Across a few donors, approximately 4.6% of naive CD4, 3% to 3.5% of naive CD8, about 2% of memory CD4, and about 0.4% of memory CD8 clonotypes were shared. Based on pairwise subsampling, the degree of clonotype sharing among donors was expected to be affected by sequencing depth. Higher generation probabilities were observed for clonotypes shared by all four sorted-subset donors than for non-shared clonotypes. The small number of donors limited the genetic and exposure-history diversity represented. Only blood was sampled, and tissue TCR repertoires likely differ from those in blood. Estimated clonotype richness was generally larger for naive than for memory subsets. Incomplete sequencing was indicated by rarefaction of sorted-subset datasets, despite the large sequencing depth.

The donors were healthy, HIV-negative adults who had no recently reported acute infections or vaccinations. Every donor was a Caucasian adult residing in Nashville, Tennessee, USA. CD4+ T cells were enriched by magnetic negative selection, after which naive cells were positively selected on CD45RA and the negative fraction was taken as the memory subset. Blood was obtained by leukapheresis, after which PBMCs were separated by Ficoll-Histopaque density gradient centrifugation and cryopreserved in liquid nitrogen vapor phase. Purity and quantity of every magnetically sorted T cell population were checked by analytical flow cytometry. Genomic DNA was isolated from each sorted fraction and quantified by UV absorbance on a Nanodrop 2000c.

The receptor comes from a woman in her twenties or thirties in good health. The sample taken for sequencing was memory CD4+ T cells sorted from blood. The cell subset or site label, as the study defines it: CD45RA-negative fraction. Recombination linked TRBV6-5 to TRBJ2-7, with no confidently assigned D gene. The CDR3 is CASSYGSGVREQYF. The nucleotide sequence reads TGTGCCAGCAGTTATGGCTCGGGTGTACGGGAGCAGTACTTC.